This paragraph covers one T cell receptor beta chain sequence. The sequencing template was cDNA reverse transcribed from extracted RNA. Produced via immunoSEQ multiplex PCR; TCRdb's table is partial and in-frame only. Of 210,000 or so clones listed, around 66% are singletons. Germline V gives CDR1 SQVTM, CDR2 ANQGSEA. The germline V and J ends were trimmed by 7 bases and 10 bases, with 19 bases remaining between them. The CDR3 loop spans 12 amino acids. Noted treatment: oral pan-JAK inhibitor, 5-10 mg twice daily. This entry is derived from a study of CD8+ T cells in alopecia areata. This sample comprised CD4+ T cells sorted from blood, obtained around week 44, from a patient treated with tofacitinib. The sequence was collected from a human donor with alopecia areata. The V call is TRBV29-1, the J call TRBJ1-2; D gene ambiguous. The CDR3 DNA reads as TGCAGCGCTAAGTACGGGGAGCTCGTCTACACCTTC. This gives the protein CSAKYGELVYTF.